This TCR beta chain was sequenced during a study of cytomegalovirus exposure and HLA in healthy donors. PCR primers comprised 60 Vbeta and 13 Jbeta primers. Sequenced by immunoSEQ multiplex PCR; TCRdb stores in-frame clones only, minus some. The profile shows some 150,000 clones, 79% of them singletons. Germline assignment: CDR1 LNHDA and CDR2 SQIVND (reference sequence). The CDR3 has 16 residues. The V and J ends lost 3 bases and 4 bases respectively, with 18 bases between them. As for the donors, each was a healthy bone marrow donor. The rearrangement joins TRBV19 to TRBJ1-2, with D possibly TRBD1 on 5 matching bases. The specimen was PBMCs. This TCR was sampled from a woman in her thirties or forties in good health and CMV-seropositive. The CDR3 loop is CASSMGEGREAYGYTF. The CDR3 DNA is TGTGCCAGTAGTATGGGTGAGGGCAGGGAGGCCTATGGCTACACCTTC. The full variable domain, with the rest looked up from reference TRBV19 and TRBJ1-2, is DGGITQSPKYLFRKEGQNVTLSCEQNLNHDAMYWYRQDPGQGLRLIYYSQIVNDFQKGDIAEGYSVSREKKESFPLTVTSAQKNPTAFYLCASSMGEGREAYGYTFGSGTRLTVV.